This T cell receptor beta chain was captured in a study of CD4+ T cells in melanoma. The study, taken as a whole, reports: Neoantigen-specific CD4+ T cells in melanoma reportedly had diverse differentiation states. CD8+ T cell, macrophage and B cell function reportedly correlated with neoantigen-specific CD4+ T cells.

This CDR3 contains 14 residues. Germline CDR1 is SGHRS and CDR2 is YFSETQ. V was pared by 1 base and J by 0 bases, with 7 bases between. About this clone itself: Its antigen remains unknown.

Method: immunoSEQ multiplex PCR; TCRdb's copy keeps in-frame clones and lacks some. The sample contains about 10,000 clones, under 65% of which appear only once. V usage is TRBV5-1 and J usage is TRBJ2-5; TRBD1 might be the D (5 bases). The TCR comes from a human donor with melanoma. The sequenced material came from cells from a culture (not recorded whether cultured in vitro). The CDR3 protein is CASSLSGYQETQYF. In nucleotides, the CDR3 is TGCGCCAGCAGCTTGTCAGGGTACCAAGAGACCCAGTACTTC.